These 28 T cell receptor beta chains were all obtained from the same sample, sequenced in a study of early T cells in non-severe SARS-CoV-2 infection. TCRdb reprocessed the 5' RACE reads with MiXCR, giving one entry per CDR3 protein. The sample includes about 28,000 distinct CDR3 sequences, 4.6% of them seen just once. The sample in question was whole blood, obtained at baseline. The origin of the receptors is an adult who was a healthcare worker with PCR-confirmed SARS-CoV-2 infection or an uninfected control (not recorded which).

V and J are TRBV12-3 or TRBV12-4 and TRBJ1-2; 7 nucleotides line up with TRBD1. V trimming: 5 bases; J trimming: 0 bases; junction bases outside the gene matches: 3. The CDR3 is 14 residues long. The CDR3 here is CASSRDSPNYGYTF. The CDR3 nucleotides read TGTGCCAGCAGTCGGGACAGCCCTAACTATGGCTACACCTTC.

This clonotype was observed at least ten times. One end of the junction is discordant with germline, which a read error may explain. The chain joins TRBV7-8 to TRBJ1-4, with D possibly being TRBD1 (5 bases). The CDR3 runs to 15 residues. Germline CDR1 SGHVS, CDR2 FQNEAQ. The CDR3 spells CASTLGAGMDEKLFF. The CDR3 DNA sequence: TGTGCCAGCACCTTAGGTGCAGGGATGGATGAAAAACTGTTTTTT.

This clonotype was observed at least ten times. This sequence joins TRBV18 and TRBJ2-7, with D uncertain. This CDR3 has 17 amino acids. Trimming took 2 bases from V and 6 from J, leaving 23 bases between them. Germline V lookup: CDR1 KGHSH, CDR2 LQKENI. The DNA for the CDR3 is TGTGCCAGCTCACCATTAAGGTTTCAGGAGACCAATGTCGAGCAGTACTTC. This encodes CASSPLRFQETNVEQYF.

This clonotype showed up just a few times. This chain uses TRBV6-5 with TRBJ2-7; 11 nucleotides match TRBD2. The CDR3 covers 13 residues. Germline assignment: CDR1 MNHEY and CDR2 SVGAGI. V was pared by 7 bases and J by 5 bases, with 4 bases of the junction left unmatched. This chain's CDR3 is CASTVAGGDEQYF. CDR3 sequence (DNA): TGTGCCAGCACTGTAGCGGGGGGGGACGAGCAGTACTTC.

In regard to this clonotype: Since a much larger clone is just one base distant, this may be a read error. The chain uses TRBV2 and TRBJ2-1, with 8 bases fitting TRBD2. Germline V CDR1 and CDR2: SNHLY, FYNNEI. The CDR3 totals 11 residues. This chain's CDR3 is CVSGGPNEQFF. As DNA, the CDR3 is TGTGTCAGCGGGGGACCGAATGAGCAGTTCTTC. Using reference TRBV2 and TRBJ2-1 for the parts outside the CDR3, the full variable domain is EPEVTQTPSHQVTQMGQEVILRCVPISNHLYFYWYRQILGQKVEFLVSFYNNEISEKSEIFDDQFSVERPDGSNFTLKIRSTKLEDSAMYFCVSGGPNEQFFGPGTRLTVL.

This clonotype was seen repeatedly, ten times or more. The chain employs TRBV3-1 and TRBJ2-1, with 10 bases that match TRBD2. With V trimmed by 1 base and J by 9 bases, 9 bases remained unmatched. CDR3 length equals 16 residues. In germline, CDR1 is LGHDT, CDR2 YNNKEL (reference sequence). CDR3 bases: TGTGCCAGCAGCCAAGGCCTACTAGCGGGGTCCAGTGAGCAGTTCTTC. Translated, it gives CASSQGLLAGSSEQFF.

This clonotype has more than one count but fewer than ten. V usage is TRBV11-2 and J usage is TRBJ2-2; D is possibly TRBD2 (8 bases). There are 15 residues in the CDR3. Germline CDR1 and CDR2: SGHAT and FQNNGV. V was shortened by 1 base and J by 6 bases, with 12 bases between the two germline ends. In DNA form, the CDR3 reads TGTGCCAGCAGCTTAGGACAGGGACTAGCCGGGGAGCTGTTTTTT. Amino acids: CASSLGQGLAGELFF.

This clonotype came up a few times. The chain couples TRBV6-6 to TRBJ1-5; no clear D gene. V shed 0 bases and J shed 6 bases, with 6 bases lying between them. The V gene's germline CDR1 is MNHNY and CDR2 SVGAGI (reference sequence). This CDR3 has 13 residues. CDR3 sequence reads: CASSYSQFQPQHF. The CDR3 DNA reads TGTGCCAGCAGTTACTCTCAGTTTCAGCCCCAGCATTTT.

This clonotype was seen a few times. The DNA of the CDR3 is TGTGCTAGTGGCCCGGGAGGACCCACAGATACGCAGTATTTT. Translated: CASGPGGPTDTQYF. The rearrangement uses TRBV12-5 and TRBJ2-3; 7 bases are a match to TRBD2. This CDR3 has 14 amino acids. CDR1 is LGHNT and CDR2 is FRNRAP in the germline V gene. V shed 6 bases, J shed 2 bases, and the junction held 5 bases outside the gene matches. Full variable domain (rest looked up from reference TRBV12-5 and TRBJ2-3): DARVTQTPRHKVTEMGQEVTMRCQPILGHNTVFWYRQTMMQGLELLAYFRNRAPLDDSGMPKDRFSAEMPDATLATLKIQPSEPRDSAVYFCASGPGGPTDTQYFGPGTRLTVL.

This clonotype was detected ten times or more. This chain links TRBV6-5 with TRBJ2-1; D unresolved. The CDR3 extends over 14 amino acids. V was pared by 5 bases and J by 4 bases, with 12 bases between. Germline CDR1 reads MNHEY; CDR2 reads SVGAGI. The CDR3 bases are TGTGCCAGCAGTCCTTCTATCTGGTACAATGAGCAGTTCTTC. This translates into CASSPSIWYNEQFF.

The rearrangement joins TRBV20-1 to TRBJ2-2, with a tentative D call TRBD2 (6 bases). There are 16 residues in the CDR3. V was trimmed by 5 bases and J by 2 bases, leaving 18 bases between them. The germline V gene has CDR1 DFQATT and CDR2 SNEGSKA (reference sequence). The CDR3 DNA sequence: TGCAGTGCTCCGCGGCGGGCTAGCGACAACACCGGGGAGCTGTTTTTT. It encodes CSAPRRASDNTGELFF.

This clonotype was seen many times. V and J are TRBV18 and TRBJ2-7; the D call may be TRBD1 or TRBD2 (6 bases each). This CDR3 region has 15 residues. Trimming shortened V by 6 bases and J by 3 bases, and 18 bases separated the two germline ends. Germline CDR1 and CDR2: KGHSH and LQKENI. DNA of the CDR3: TGTGCCAGCTCGCCAAGGGGGGTCCTCCTCTACGAGCAGTACTTC. As protein: CASSPRGVLLYEQYF.

This clonotype was detected many times. This sequence joins TRBV4-3 and TRBJ1-1; the D gene is possibly TRBD1 (6 bases). The CDR3 has 16 residues. Germline-derived CDR1 and CDR2 are LGHNA and YSLEER. V was shortened by 2 bases and J by 0 bases, with 13 bases between the two germline ends. CDR3 protein: CASSQFYGTLNTEAFF. In DNA, the CDR3 is TGCGCCAGCAGCCAATTTTACGGGACACTGAACACTGAAGCTTTCTTT.

This clonotype turned up a few times. This sequence joins TRBV7-2 and TRBJ1-1, with D hard to call. The CDR3 extends over 14 amino acids. The V end lost 6 bases, the J end lost 1 base, and 12 bases lay between the germline ends. Per the germline V gene, CDR1 is SGHTA and CDR2 is FQGNSA. The DNA of the CDR3 is TGTGCCAGCAGTCCCTCCAGAGAGAACACTGAAGCTTTCTTT. Translating it yields CASSPSRENTEAFF.

This clonotype was seen at least ten times. The chain has TRBV7-3 and TRBJ1-1; D is unclear. The V gene lost 5 bases and the J gene lost 1 base, with 8 bases spanning the gap. This CDR3 has 13 amino acids. CDR1 is SGHTA and CDR2 is FQGTGA in the germline V gene. DNA of the CDR3: TGTGCCAGCAGCCCCACGGGGAACACTGAAGCTTTCTTT. Translating gives CASSPTGNTEAFF.

This clonotype was counted at least ten times. V gene TRBV6-5 combines with J gene TRBJ1-4; no reliable D call. V lost 5 bases and J lost 11, with 9 bases in between. This CDR3 region has 11 residues. Germline V gene data show CDR1 as MNHEY and CDR2 as SVGAGI. CDR3 sequence: CASSDGPKLFF. The CDR3 DNA follows: TGTGCCAGCAGTGATGGCCCCAAACTGTTTTTT.

The chain recombines TRBV20-1 with TRBJ2-7; 7 bases are shared with TRBD1. CDR1 and CDR2 from the germline V gene are DFQATT and SNEGSKA (reference sequence). The CDR3 totals 16 residues. V trimming: 0 bases; J trimming: 3 bases; junction bases outside the gene matches: 11. This chain's CDR3 is CSARDLRGREDYEQYF. The CDR3, as DNA: TGCAGTGCTAGAGATTTGAGGGGGCGCGAGGACTACGAGCAGTACTTC.

This clonotype occurred many times. The rearrangement uses TRBV29-1 and TRBJ1-2; D is unclear. Germline V gives CDR1 SQVTM, CDR2 ANQGSEA. CDR3 size: 13 residues. The V end lost 0 bases, the J end lost 5 bases, and 10 bases lay between the germline ends. The chain's CDR3 is CSVEDPEYYGYTF. CDR3 DNA: TGCAGCGTTGAAGATCCAGAATATTATGGCTACACCTTC.

This clonotype was counted at least ten times. The chain joins TRBV7-2 to TRBJ1-1, with 8 bases aligning to TRBD1. CDR1 and CDR2 (germline): SGHTA, FQGNSA. CDR3 length equals 14 residues. Trimming took 6 bases from V and 2 from J; bases not matched to a gene: 5. CDR3 amino acids: CASRRQGTNTEAFF. The CDR3 DNA sequence: TGTGCCAGCAGACGACAGGGGACAAACACTGAAGCTTTCTTT. The full variable domain, its missing parts supplied by reference TRBV7-2 and TRBJ1-1, is GAGVSQSPSNKVTEKGKDVELRCDPISGHTALYWYRQSLGQGLEFLIYFQGNSAPDKSGLPSDRFSAERTGGSVSTLTIQRTQQEDSAVYLCASRRQGTNTEAFFGQGTRLTVV.

This clonotype was counted a few times. The chain recombines TRBV29-1 with TRBJ2-5; 8 bases line up with TRBD1. Per the germline V gene, CDR1 is SQVTM and CDR2 is ANQGSEA. The CDR3 runs 12 residues. V dropped 8 bases and J dropped 5; count of bases not matched to a gene: 7. CDR3 residues: CSLRTGSETQYF. The CDR3 DNA follows: TGCAGCTTACGGACAGGGAGTGAGACCCAGTACTTC. Complete variable domain (other parts from reference TRBV29-1 and TRBJ2-5): SAVISQKPSRDICQRGTSLTIQCQVDSQVTMMFWYRQQPGQSLTLIATANQGSEATYESGFVIDKFPISRPNLTFSTLTVSNMSPEDSSIYLCSLRTGSETQYFGPGTRLLVL.

This clonotype was seen many times. The gene calls are TRBV11-3 and TRBJ2-5, with D possibly matching TRBD2 (6 bases). Germline-derived CDR1 and CDR2 are SGHNT and YENEEA. With 3 bases removed from V and 5 bases from J, the gap between germline ends came to 13 bases. This CDR3 is 14 amino acids long. Written as DNA, the CDR3 is TGTGCCAGCAGCTTCGGGGGAGGAAGGGAGACCCAGTACTTC. Translation: CASSFGGGRETQYF.

This clonotype was detected ten times or more. The chain joins TRBV20-1 to TRBJ2-7; no firm D call. The CDR3 consists of 13 residues. V lost 0 bases to trimming and J lost 0 bases, with 6 bases between them. The germline CDR1 and CDR2 sequences are DFQATT and SNEGSKA (reference sequence). The CDR3 protein is CSARDSLSYEQYF. The CDR3 region has the DNA TGCAGTGCTAGAGACAGCCTCTCCTACGAGCAGTACTTC.

This clonotype was detected only a few times. This chain connects TRBV11-2 to TRBJ2-5; perhaps TRBD1 as D (6 bases). Germline V lookup: CDR1 SGHAT, CDR2 FQNNGV. The CDR3 is made up of 14 amino acids. The ends were cut back, 4 bases at V and 5 bases at J, with 14 bases in the middle. CDR3 coding DNA: TGTGCCAGCAGCTCACAGGGTCCCCTGGAGACCCAGTACTTC. Its protein product is CASSSQGPLETQYF.

In its sample, this clonotype was seen a few times. The chain is built from TRBV7-9 and TRBJ2-7, with D hard to call. The CDR3 totals 12 residues. The V end lost 2 bases, the J end lost 6 bases, and 8 bases lay between the germline ends. Looked up from germline, CDR1 is SEHNR and CDR2 is FQNEAQ (reference sequence). The CDR3 nucleotides read TGTGCCAGCAGCTTATCGAATGGCGAGCAGTACTTC. It yields the protein CASSLSNGEQYF.

This clonotype was seen repeatedly, ten times or more. The rearrangement links TRBV18 to TRBJ1-1; no firm D call. CDR3 length: 12 amino acids. The germline V gene encodes CDR1 KGHSH and CDR2 LQKENI. Between the trimmed V and J ends, which lost 7 bases and 1 base, there was a span of 7 bases. The CDR3 loop reads CASCTSNTEAFF. As DNA, the CDR3 is TGTGCCAGCTGCACGTCGAACACTGAAGCTTTCTTT.

V and J are TRBV6-2 or TRBV6-3 and TRBJ2-4; TRBD2 might be the D (6 bases). Germline values: CDR1 MNHEY, CDR2 SVGEGT. The CDR3 is 16 amino acids. V shed 4 bases and J shed 1 base, with 14 bases lying between them. The CDR3 spells CASSSRGEGAKNIQYF. The CDR3 nucleotides are TGTGCCAGCAGTTCTCGCGGGGAAGGTGCCAAAAACATTCAGTACTTC.

By frequency in the sample, this clonotype is medium-sized. The chain joins TRBV11-3 to TRBJ2-2; perhaps TRBD2 as D (7 bases). Germline loops: CDR1 SGHNT, CDR2 YENEEA. V was cut by 5 bases and J by 3 bases, with 19 bases left in between. There are 17 residues in the CDR3. The CDR3 loop is CASSQGGAGAYTGELFF. The CDR3 DNA is TGTGCCAGCAGCCAAGGGGGGGCTGGGGCTTACACCGGGGAGCTGTTTTTT.

In this sample, this clonotype turned up many times. The chain employs TRBV20-1 and TRBJ2-1, with a possible D match to TRBD2 (6 bases). This CDR3 region has 13 residues. Germline-derived CDR1 and CDR2 are DFQATT and SNEGSKA (reference sequence). Between the trimmed V and J ends, which lost 4 bases and 8 bases, there was a span of 15 bases. CDR3 sequence reads: CSAKRLGIYEQFF. The CDR3 nucleotides read TGCAGTGCTAAGAGACTAGGAATATATGAGCAGTTCTTC.